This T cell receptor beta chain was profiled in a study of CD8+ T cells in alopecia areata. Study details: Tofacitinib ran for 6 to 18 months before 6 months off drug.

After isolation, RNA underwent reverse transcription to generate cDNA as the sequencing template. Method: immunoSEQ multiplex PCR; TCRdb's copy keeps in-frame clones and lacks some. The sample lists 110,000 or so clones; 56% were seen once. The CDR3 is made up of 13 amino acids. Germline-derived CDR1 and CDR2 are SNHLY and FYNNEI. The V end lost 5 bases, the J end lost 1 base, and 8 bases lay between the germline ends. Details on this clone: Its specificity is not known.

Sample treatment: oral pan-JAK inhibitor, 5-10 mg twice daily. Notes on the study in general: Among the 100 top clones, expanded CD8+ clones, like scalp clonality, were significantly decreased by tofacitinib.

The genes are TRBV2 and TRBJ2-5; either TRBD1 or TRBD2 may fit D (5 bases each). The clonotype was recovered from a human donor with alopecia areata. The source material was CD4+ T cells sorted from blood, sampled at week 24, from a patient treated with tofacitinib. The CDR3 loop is CASSNGGQETQYF. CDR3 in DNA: TGTGCCAGCAGTAATGGGGGCCAAGAGACCCAGTACTTC.